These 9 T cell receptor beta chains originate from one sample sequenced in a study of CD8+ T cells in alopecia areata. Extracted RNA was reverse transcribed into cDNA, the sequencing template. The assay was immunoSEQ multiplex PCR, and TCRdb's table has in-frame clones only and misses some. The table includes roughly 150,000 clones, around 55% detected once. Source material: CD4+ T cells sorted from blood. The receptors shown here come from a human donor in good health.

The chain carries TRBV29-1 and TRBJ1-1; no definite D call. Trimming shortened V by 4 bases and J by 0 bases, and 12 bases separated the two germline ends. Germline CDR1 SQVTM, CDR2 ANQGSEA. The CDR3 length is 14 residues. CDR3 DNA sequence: TGCAGCGTTGTGACTGACCTCCTGAACACTGAAGCTTTCTTT. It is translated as CSVVTDLLNTEAFF. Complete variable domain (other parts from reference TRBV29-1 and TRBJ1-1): SAVISQKPSRDICQRGTSLTIQCQVDSQVTMMFWYRQQPGQSLTLIATANQGSEATYESGFVIDKFPISRPNLTFSTLTVSNMSPEDSSIYLCSVVTDLLNTEAFFGQGTRLTVV.

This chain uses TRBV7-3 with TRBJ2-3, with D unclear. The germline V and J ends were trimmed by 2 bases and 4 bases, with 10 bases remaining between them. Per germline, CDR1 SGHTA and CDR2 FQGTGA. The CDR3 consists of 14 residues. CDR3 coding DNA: TGTGCCAGCAGCTTATCAGTCCTTGCAGATACGCAGTATTTT. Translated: CASSLSVLADTQYF.

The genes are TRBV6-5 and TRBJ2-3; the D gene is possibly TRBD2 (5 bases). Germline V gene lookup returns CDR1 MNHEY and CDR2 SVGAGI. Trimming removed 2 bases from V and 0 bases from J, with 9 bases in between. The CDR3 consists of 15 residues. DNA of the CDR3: TGTGCCAGCAGTTACGGACGGGGTAGCACAGATACGCAGTATTTT. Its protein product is CASSYGRGSTDTQYF.

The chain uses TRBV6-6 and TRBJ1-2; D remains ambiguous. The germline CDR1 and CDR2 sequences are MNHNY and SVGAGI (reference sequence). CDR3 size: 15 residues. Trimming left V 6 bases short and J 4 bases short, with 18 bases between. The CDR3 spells CASSPGRQAGYGYTF. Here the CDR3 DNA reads TGTGCCAGCAGCCCCGGAAGGCAGGCGGGCTATGGCTACACCTTC.

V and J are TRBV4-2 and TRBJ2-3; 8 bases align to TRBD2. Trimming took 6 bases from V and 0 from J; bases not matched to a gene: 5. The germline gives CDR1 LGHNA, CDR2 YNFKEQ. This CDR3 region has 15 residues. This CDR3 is CASRVSGTSTDTQYF. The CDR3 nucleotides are TGTGCCAGCAGGGTTAGCGGGACCAGCACAGATACGCAGTATTTT.

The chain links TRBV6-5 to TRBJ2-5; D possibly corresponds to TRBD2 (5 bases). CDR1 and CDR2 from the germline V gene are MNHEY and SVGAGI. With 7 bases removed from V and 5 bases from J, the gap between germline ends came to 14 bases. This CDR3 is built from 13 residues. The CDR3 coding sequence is TGTGCCAGCACCGGTGAGGGTAGGGAGACCCAGTACTTC. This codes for CASTGEGRETQYF.

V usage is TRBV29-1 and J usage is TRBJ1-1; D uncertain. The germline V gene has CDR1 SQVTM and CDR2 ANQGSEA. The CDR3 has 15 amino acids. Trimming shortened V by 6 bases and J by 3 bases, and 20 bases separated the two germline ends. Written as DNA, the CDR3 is TGCAGCGTGACCCCGCGCCAGGCGGTGGACACTGAAGCTTTCTTT. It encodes CSVTPRQAVDTEAFF.

The DNA of the CDR3 is TGTGCCAGTAGTATTGAGCCTAGCGGAAACAATGAGCAGTTCTTC. This codes for CASSIEPSGNNEQFF. The chain carries TRBV19 and TRBJ2-1; 7 bases match TRBD2. Germline V gene lookup returns CDR1 LNHDA and CDR2 SQIVND (reference sequence). Trimming at V came to 3 bases and at J to 5 bases, leaving 7 bases not matched to a gene. The CDR3 totals 15 residues.

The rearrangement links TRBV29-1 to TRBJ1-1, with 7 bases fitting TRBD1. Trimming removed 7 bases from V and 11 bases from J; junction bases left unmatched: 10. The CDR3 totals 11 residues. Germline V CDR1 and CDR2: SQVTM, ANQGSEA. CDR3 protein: CSDRGRYHAFF. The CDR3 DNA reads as TGCAGCGACAGGGGAAGGTATCACGCTTTCTTT.